This entry describes one T cell receptor beta chain. Its antigen is unidentified. This specimen comes from a study of Graves' ophthalmopathy and Graves' hyperthyroidism. General study points: Blood also carried most expanded thyroid clonotypes exceeding 0.001 frequency.

Amplification from RNA transcripts yielded the TCR beta CDR3 regions. First-round RT-PCR employed HTBI primers, with a second-round multiplex PCR after it. TCRdb itself ran the multiplex PCR reads through MiXCR, one entry per CDR3 protein. The sample lists under 350,000 distinct CDR3 sequences, about a sixth seen once, with around an eighth in the top ten. The trim removed 1 base at V and 3 bases at J, leaving 5 bases unmatched. From germline, CDR1 is SNHLY and CDR2 FYNNEI. The CDR3 runs 15 residues. This chain joins TRBV2 and TRBJ2-7; 8 bases are a match to TRBD1. This TCR was recovered from an adult man with Graves' ophthalmopathy. Sample: peripheral blood. DNA for the CDR3: TGTGCCAGCAGTGAAGGCCCGACAGGGGTCTACGAGCAGTACTTC. Residues: CASSEGPTGVYEQYF.